These T cell receptor beta chains were read from a single sample in a study of blood T cell repertoires in COVID-19. Produced via immunoSEQ multiplex PCR; TCRdb's table is partial and in-frame only. Found here are about 200,000 clones, roughly four fifths of them singletons; the top ten hold roughly 10%. The sample comprised PBMCs or T cells enriched from blood (not recorded which). The receptors here all came from a middle-aged man who had recovered from COVID-19. Each CDR3 is given with its conserved first and last residue. The D gene is left open where the match is weak. Only some rows state a clone size, as once, few, many or a class for expanded clones.

.	.	TRBV30	TRBJ2-1	CAWRGGAGPYNEQFF	TGTGCCTGGAGAGGGGGAGCGGGGCCCTACAATGAGCAGTTCTTC
.	.	TRBV7-2	TRBJ2-7	CASSFGTGQYF	TGTGCCAGCAGCTTTGGAACAGGCCAGTACTTC
.	.	TRBV27	TRBJ1-2	CASTLRQDPANGYTF	TGTGCCAGCACCCTGAGACAGGATCCTGCGAATGGCTACACCTTC
TRBD2	.	TRBV25-1	TRBJ2-5	CASSEFGFSGGSRETQYF	TGTGCCAGCAGTGAATTCGGATTTAGCGGCGGGAGTAGGGAGACCCAGTACTTC
TRBD1	few	TRBV28	TRBJ1-4	CASSWLTGENEKLFF	TGTGCCAGCAGTTGGCTGACAGGGGAGAATGAAAAACTGTTTTTT
.	.	TRBV21-1	TRBJ1-1	CASRPIAGRNTEAFF	TGTGCCAGCAGGCCAATCGCAGGGCGGAACACTGAAGCTTTCTTT
TRBD1	.	TRBV7-2	TRBJ2-3	CASSPPRGTSRGPDTQYF	TGTGCCAGCAGCCCACCTCGGGGCACCTCAAGGGGGCCAGATACGCAGTATTTT
.	.	TRBV11-3	TRBJ2-5	CASSHRQEETQYF	TGTGCCAGCAGCCACAGACAGGAGGAGACCCAGTACTTC
TRBD2	.	TRBV7-2	TRBJ2-3	CASSLALLAGGPDTQYF	TGTGCCAGCAGCTTAGCGCTATTAGCGGGAGGCCCAGATACGCAGTATTTT
TRBD2	.	TRBV10-3	TRBJ2-3	CAISESLADFTDTQYF	TGTGCCATCAGTGAATCTCTAGCGGATTTCACAGATACGCAGTATTTT
.	.	TRBV30	TRBJ2-1	CACWSGTAYNEQFF	TGTGCCTGTTGGTCCGGGACTGCCTACAATGAGCAGTTCTTC
.	.	TRBV30	TRBJ1-5	CAWSVRLGGNQPQHF	TGCGCCTGGAGTGTACGATTAGGGGGCAATCAGCCCCAGCATTTT
.	many	TRBV11-2	TRBJ2-2	CASSERGRGELFF	TGTGCCAGCAGCGAAAGGGGTCGGGGGGAGCTGTTTTTT
.	.	TRBV2	TRBJ2-2	CASGQNTGELFF	TGTGCCAGCGGACAGAACACCGGGGAGCTGTTTTTT
TRBD2	.	TRBV28	TRBJ2-1	CASSFPTSGRNHEQFF	TGTGCCAGCAGTTTCCCGACTAGCGGGAGGAACCATGAGCAGTTCTTC
TRBD1	.	TRBV5-1	TRBJ2-3	CASSDRVTDTQYF	TGCGCCAGCAGTGACAGGGTCACAGATACGCAGTATTTT
TRBD2	.	TRBV28	TRBJ2-1	CASSLGTSGSGEQFF	TGTGCCAGCAGTTTAGGGACTAGCGGGAGTGGTGAGCAGTTCTTC
.	once	TRBV5-4	TRBJ1-2	CASSSALEGEFGYTF	TGTGCCAGCAGCTCGGCCTTGGAAGGGGAATTCGGGTACACCTTC
TRBD2	once	TRBV27	TRBJ2-2	CASIAGGPYGELFF	TGTGCCAGCATAGCGGGAGGGCCCTACGGGGAGCTGTTTTTT
.	once	TRBV7-9	TRBJ1-1	CASSLGGGLEAFF	TGTGCCAGCAGCTTGGGGGGAGGACTTGAAGCTTTCTTT
TRBD1	once	TRBV18	TRBJ1-2	CASSPSTGESYTF	TGTGCCAGCTCACCATCGACAGGGGAAAGCTACACCTTC
.	.	TRBV11-2	TRBJ2-1	CASSLVDSSYNEQFF	TGTGCCAGCAGCTTAGTTGACAGCTCCTACAATGAGCAGTTCTTC
TRBD2	.	TRBV3-1/TRBV3-2	TRBJ2-7	CASSPRTSGSRYEQYF	TGTGCCAGCAGCCCTCGGACTAGCGGGAGCCGGTACGAGCAGTACTTC
.	once	TRBV27	TRBJ1-1	CASSFIGPRRGTEAFF	TGTGCCAGCAGTTTTATCGGACCCCGCCGAGGGACTGAAGCTTTCTTT
.	once	TRBV2	TRBJ1-5	CASSEQGYSNQPQHF	TGTGCCAGCAGTGAACAGGGCTATAGCAATCAGCCCCAGCATTTT
.	.	TRBV28	TRBJ2-2	CASSPFAGDTAGELFF	TGTGCCAGCAGTCCGTTCGCAGGGGATACCGCCGGGGAGCTGTTTTTT
TRBD1	.	TRBV6-6	TRBJ1-5	CASSYSGQGNQPQHF	TGTGCCAGCAGTTACTCGGGACAGGGAAATCAGCCCCAGCATTTT
TRBD1	.	TRBV7-9	TRBJ1-1	CASSLVQGGTEAFF	TGTGCCAGCAGCTTAGTACAGGGGGGGACTGAAGCTTTCTTT
TRBD2	.	TRBV7-2	TRBJ2-7	CASSPQAGDPYEQYF	TGTGCCAGCAGCCCTCAAGCGGGAGACCCCTACGAGCAGTACTTC
.	.	TRBV19	TRBJ1-2	CASSIDETANYGYTF	TGTGCCAGTAGTATAGATGAGACAGCAAACTATGGCTACACCTTC
TRBD1	.	TRBV19	TRBJ1-2	CASSLSTGSYGYTF	TGTGCCAGTAGTCTCTCGACAGGGTCCTATGGCTACACCTTC
TRBD1	.	TRBV7-2	TRBJ2-7	CASSARDRSYEQYF	TGTGCCAGCAGCGCCCGGGACAGATCCTACGAGCAGTACTTC
.	.	TRBV7-2	TRBJ1-2	CASSFLGGGPELYTF	TGTGCCAGCAGCTTCTTGGGAGGGGGGCCAGAACTCTACACCTTC
.	few	TRBV2	TRBJ1-1	CASSDEQTEAFF	TGTGCCAGCAGTGATGAACAGACCGAAGCTTTCTTT
.	.	TRBV25-1	TRBJ1-4	CASSEGGRSNEKLFF	TGTGCCAGCAGTGAGGGGGGGCGGAGTAATGAAAAACTGTTTTTT
TRBD1	.	TRBV11-2	TRBJ2-7	CASSYDRGGYEQYF	TGTGCCAGCAGCTATGACAGGGGTGGTTACGAGCAGTACTTC
TRBD1	.	TRBV28	TRBJ2-5	CASSLGQGLGETQYF	TGTGCCAGCAGTTTAGGACAGGGGTTAGGGGAGACCCAGTACTTC
TRBD2	.	TRBV30	TRBJ2-1	CAWSLVAGANEQFF	TGTGCCTGGAGTTTGGTAGCGGGAGCGAATGAGCAGTTCTTC
TRBD2	.	TRBV2	TRBJ2-5	CASTGLAEETQYF	TGTGCCAGCACGGGACTAGCGGAAGAGACCCAGTACTTC
.	.	TRBV19	TRBJ2-2	CASSITTGSHTGELFF	TGTGCCAGTAGTATAACTACAGGGTCTCACACCGGGGAGCTGTTTTTT
.	once	TRBV7-3	TRBJ2-5	CASSSLASPLETQYF	TGTGCCAGCAGCTCCCTTGCGTCGCCCCTTGAGACCCAGTACTTC
TRBD2	.	TRBV7-2	TRBJ2-1	CASSWLAGNNEQFF	TGTGCCAGCAGCTGGCTAGCGGGCAACAATGAGCAGTTCTTC
.	.	TRBV5-6	TRBJ1-1	CASSLTGTTEAFF	TGTGCCAGCAGCTTAACAGGGACGACTGAAGCTTTCTTT
.	.	TRBV7-2	TRBJ1-2	CASSLGSGRGYTF	TGTGCCAGCAGCTTAGGGTCAGGGCGCGGCTACACCTTC
.	.	TRBV19	TRBJ1-1	CASSTGRTEAFF	TGTGCCAGTAGTACAGGGCGAACTGAAGCTTTCTTT
.	.	TRBV5-4	TRBJ1-2	CASSLGGGEYGYTF	TGTGCCAGCAGCTTGGGAGGGGGTGAATATGGCTACACCTTC
TRBD1	few	TRBV5-1	TRBJ1-5	CASRLGQGSNQPQHF	TGCGCCAGCAGACTAGGACAGGGTAGCAATCAGCCCCAGCATTTT
.	few	TRBV15	TRBJ1-6	CATRRGQSSYNSPLHF	TGTGCCACCAGGAGAGGACAGAGCTCCTATAATTCACCCCTCCACTTT
.	few	TRBV18	TRBJ1-2	CASSPPADQDYGYTF	TGTGCCAGCTCACCACCGGCAGACCAGGACTATGGCTACACCTTC
.	.	TRBV21-1	TRBJ1-4	CASSKVRGANEKLFF	TGTGCCAGCAGCAAGGTCAGGGGAGCTAATGAAAAACTGTTTTTT
.	.	TRBV7-2	TRBJ1-1	CASSRGQPFNTEAFF	TGTGCCAGCAGCCGCGGACAGCCTTTTAACACTGAAGCTTTCTTT
.	.	TRBV7-3	TRBJ2-5	CASSPTVHQETQYF	TGTGCCAGCAGCCCGACAGTACACCAAGAGACCCAGTACTTC
.	.	TRBV6-5	TRBJ2-7	CAVVSGVTYEQYF	TGTGCGGTCGTGTCGGGAGTTACCTACGAGCAGTACTTC
.	.	TRBV9	TRBJ2-5	CASSVGQGTETQYF	TGTGCCAGCAGCGTAGGGCAGGGAACAGAGACCCAGTACTTC
TRBD1	.	TRBV5-1	TRBJ2-5	CASSLAAGQGARETQYF	TGCGCCAGCAGCTTGGCCGCAGGACAGGGGGCGCGTGAGACCCAGTACTTC
.	.	TRBV7-2	TRBJ2-7	CASSHTSPGESYEQYF	TGTGCCAGCAGTCACACCTCTCCGGGGGAGTCCTACGAGCAGTACTTC
TRBD2	.	TRBV24-1	TRBJ2-3	CATSDFSGRETDTQYF	TGTGCCACCAGTGATTTTAGTGGGAGGGAAACAGATACGCAGTATTTT
TRBD1	.	TRBV5-1	TRBJ2-5	CASSAGQGVIGAETQYF	TGCGCCAGCAGCGCGGGACAGGGCGTAATAGGGGCAGAGACCCAGTACTTC
.	.	TRBV4-3	TRBJ2-3	CASSQVPLGSTDTQYF	TGCGCCAGCAGCCAAGTCCCTTTGGGCAGCACAGATACGCAGTATTTT
.	.	TRBV5-5	TRBJ2-7	CASNTNRAGEQYF	TGTGCCAGCAACACCAACCGGGCGGGGGAGCAGTACTTC